These T cell receptor beta chains were read from a single sample in a study of human T cells and chemical hapten exposure. TCRdb redid the calling of the RACE reads with MiXCR, one entry per CDR3 protein. The repertoire holds over 65,000 distinct CDR3 sequences, with approximately 10% as singletons. Sequenced here: whole blood, sampled in connection with sensitization to the hapten diphenylcyclopropenone (DPC). The receptors were sampled from a man aged 18 to 29 with alopecia areata. Some clones in this sample may be carry-over from other donors' samples. Both conserved end residues are part of each CDR3. A D gene is named only where the DNA matches it firmly. Size is omitted from some rows. Given values are once, few, many or a class for expanded clones.

d_gene | j_gene | v_gene | abundance | CDR3nt | CDR3aa
. | TRBJ1-4 | TRBV7-2 | once | TGTGGCAGCAGACAACAACTATCTAATGAAAAACTGTTTTTT | CGSRQQLSNEKLFF
. | TRBJ1-6 | TRBV5-1 | . | TGCGCCAGCAGCTTGGCTAGGGGTGATTCACCCCTCCACTTT | CASSLARGDSPLHF
TRBD1 | TRBJ2-1 | TRBV12-5 | few | TGTGCTAGTGGTTTGACGAGGGACAGTTCCTACAATGAGCAGTTCTTC | CASGLTRDSSYNEQFF
. | TRBJ1-3 | TRBV5-4 | many | TGTGCCACCGGGGCCGTCGGGGGAAACACCATATATTTT | CATGAVGGNTIYF
. | TRBJ2-1 | TRBV25-1 | . | TGTGCCAGCAGTGGTAACTACAATGAGCAGTTCTTC | CASSGNYNEQFF
. | TRBJ2-3 | TRBV7-8 | . | TGTGCCAGCAGCTTATTTGCGGGGGCCGACACAGATACGCAGTATTTT | CASSLFAGADTDTQYF
. | TRBJ2-5 | TRBV11-2 | many | TGTGCCAGCAGCCCCAGAAACCGGGACTTCGCCCTCGAAGAGACCCAGTACTTC | CASSPRNRDFALEETQYF
TRBD1 | TRBJ2-2 | TRBV6-2/TRBV6-3 | . | TGTGCCAGCAGACCCGGGACAGCCACCGGGGAGCTGTTTTTT | CASRPGTATGELFF
. | TRBJ1-2 | TRBV12-3/TRBV12-4 | . | TGTGCCAGCAGGATCCACCCCTATGGCTACACCTTC | CASRIHPYGYTF
. | TRBJ1-6 | TRBV6-2/TRBV6-3 | many | TGTGCCAGCAGTTATCCCGACAGGCCGAATTCACCCCTCCACTTT | CASSYPDRPNSPLHF
. | TRBJ2-1 | TRBV29-1 | many | TGCAGCGTTCCTTCACTAGTCTCCTACAATGAGCAGTTCTTC | CSVPSLVSYNEQFF
TRBD1 | TRBJ2-7 | TRBV18 | . | TGTGCCAGCTCACCAGGAGGACAGGGCACCTACGAGCAGTACTTC | CASSPGGQGTYEQYF
TRBD1 | TRBJ1-1 | TRBV29-1 | few | TGCAGCGTTGCTGGACAGGGGACGAACACTGAAGCTTTCTTT | CSVAGQGTNTEAFF
. | TRBJ1-1 | TRBV5-1 | many | TGCGCCAGCAGCTTCCTTGACGGCACTGAAGCTTTCTTT | CASSFLDGTEAFF
. | TRBJ1-4 | TRBV9 | many | TGTGCCAGCAGCGTGGGAGGAAGGGGTGAAAAACTGTTTTTT | CASSVGGRGEKLFF
. | TRBJ2-3 | TRBV5-1 | few | TGCGCCAGCGGGCCGGGACGAGCCAGACAGGATACGCAGTATTTT | CASGPGRARQDTQYF
TRBD1 | TRBJ2-5 | TRBV12-3/TRBV12-4 | many | TGTGCCAGCAGGATGACAGGGGTGGAGACCCAGTACTTC | CASRMTGVETQYF
. | TRBJ1-5 | TRBV7-3 | few | TGTGCCAGCAGCCCAGAAGGGGGGCAGCCCCAGCATTTT | CASSPEGGQPQHF
. | TRBJ2-6 | TRBV10-3 | few | TGTGCCATCAGTGAAAGTGGCAGAAGCTCTGGGGCCAACGTCCTGACTTTC | CAISESGRSSGANVLTF